The clone carrying this T cell receptor (beta chain) was counted a few times. Its specificity is unknown. Via MiXCR, TCRdb re-called the RT-PCR reads, giving one row per CDR3 protein. Found here are fewer than 400,000 distinct CDR3 sequences, around a fifth of them singletons; the top ten hold 9.5% to 13%. This CDR3 comprises 11 residues. V lost 6 bases and J lost 5, with 8 bases in between. Per the germline V gene, CDR1 is MGHDK and CDR2 is SYGVNS. The sample is drawn from a study of response to subunit inactivated influenza vaccine. Study findings and constraints: After each seasonal influenza vaccination, few new T cells are recruited, the authors suggested.

Sequencing used PBMCs from blood, obtained about 19 months after vaccination. The receptor was isolated from a man aged 50-75 years who received an inactivated influenza vaccine. V is TRBV25-1 and J is TRBJ2-7; D is unclear. CDR3 nucleotides: TGTGCCAGCAGCGGGTTTGACGAGCAGTACTTC. Translation: CASSGFDEQYF.